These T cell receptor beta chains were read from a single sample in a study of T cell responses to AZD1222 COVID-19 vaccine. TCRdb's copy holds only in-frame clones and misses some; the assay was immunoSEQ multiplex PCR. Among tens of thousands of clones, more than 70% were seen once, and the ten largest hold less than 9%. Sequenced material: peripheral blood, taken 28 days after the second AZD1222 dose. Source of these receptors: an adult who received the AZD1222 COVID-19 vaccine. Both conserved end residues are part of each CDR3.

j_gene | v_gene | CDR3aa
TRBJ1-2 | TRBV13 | CASSGGGHGYTF
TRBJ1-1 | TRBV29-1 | CSVEDRRWGTEAFF
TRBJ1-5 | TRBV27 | CASHDRGGHQPQHF
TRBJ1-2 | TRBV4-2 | CASSQDGQPNYGYTF
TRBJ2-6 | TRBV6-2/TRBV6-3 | CASSRQGTYSGANVLTF
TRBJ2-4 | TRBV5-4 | CASSFGGEVTKNIQYF
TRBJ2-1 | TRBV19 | CASSINIGLRSYNEQFF
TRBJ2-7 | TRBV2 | CASRGRGYEQYF
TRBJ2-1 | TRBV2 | CASSPSGSGNEQFF
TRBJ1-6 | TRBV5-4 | CASSSDRGISPLHF
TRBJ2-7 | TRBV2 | CASSGTSGRAHEQYF
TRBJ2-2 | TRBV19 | CASSVGQGANTGELFF
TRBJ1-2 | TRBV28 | CASSLLMGRGYTF
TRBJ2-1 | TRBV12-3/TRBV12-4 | CASSLVDEQFF
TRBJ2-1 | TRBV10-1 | CASSVLAEPNEQFF
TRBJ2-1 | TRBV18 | CASSPGQGAVYNEQFF
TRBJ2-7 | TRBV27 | CASSGTGTGSYEQYF
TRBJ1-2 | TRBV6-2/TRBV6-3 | CASSSVVGGGYGYTF
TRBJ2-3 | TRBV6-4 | CASSDSTFTDTQYF
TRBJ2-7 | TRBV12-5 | CASGTPLASTYEQYF
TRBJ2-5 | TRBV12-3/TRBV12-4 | CASSTRLETQYF
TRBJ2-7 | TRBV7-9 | CASRRPGGEQYF
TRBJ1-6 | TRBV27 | CASRPQGAQNSPLHF
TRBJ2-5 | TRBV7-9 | CASSPPGMQETQYF
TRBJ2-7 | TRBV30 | CAWRSPGTSTDEQYF
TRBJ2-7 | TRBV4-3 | CASSQVADIVTYEQYF
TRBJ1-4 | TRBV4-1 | CASSQGQGSEKLFF
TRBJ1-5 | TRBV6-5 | CASSYSLYSNQPQHF
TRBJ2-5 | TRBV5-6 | CASSWASADSGVGYF
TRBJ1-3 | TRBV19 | CASSPGAAGNTIYF
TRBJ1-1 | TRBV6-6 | CASSYGTGPRTEAFF
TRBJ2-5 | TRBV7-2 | CASSFDPRAGETQYF
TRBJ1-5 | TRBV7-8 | CASSSQGYSNQPQHF
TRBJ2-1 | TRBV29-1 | CSVLEGSSVEQFF
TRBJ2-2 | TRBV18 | CASSPLRERGTGELFF
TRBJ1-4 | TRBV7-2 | CASSLVGGQEKLFF
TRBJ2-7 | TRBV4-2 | CASSQDGAKSSYEQYF